Sequencing of this T cell receptor beta chain was carried out in a study of molecular identifiers for immune sequencing clone quantification. TCRdb reprocessed the PCR reads with MiXCR, giving one entry per CDR3 protein. The sample yields hundreds of thousands of distinct CDR3 sequences, less than 20% seen once. The CDR3 is made up of 15 amino acids. Trimming pared 4 bases from V and 5 bases from J, leaving 17 bases between. Germline V CDR1 and CDR2: MNHEY, SVGAGI. This clonotype was seen only a few times. This TCR was sampled from a human donor in good health. Some libraries in this study had Jurkat cell RNA spiked in. The chain combines TRBV6-5 with TRBJ2-5; a possible D gene is TRBD2 (5 bases). The sequencing sample was made of naive CD8+ T cells from blood, with Jurkat cell RNA spiked in. Sample subset: FACS-sorted CD8+CD4-CCR7+CD45RA+ naive T cells. In DNA, the CDR3 is TGTGCCAGCAGTTTCGTCGGCGGAGGCGGTGAGACCCAGTACTTC. It encodes CASSFVGGGGETQYF.